This entry lists 32 T cell receptor beta chains sequenced from one sample in a study of T cell responses to AZD1222 COVID-19 vaccine listed by TCRdb under 2021. Library prep was done by the immunoSEQ multiplex PCR assay. The table comes from immuneACCESS by way of TCRdb, which keeps in-frame sequences with V and J called. Part of the clones is missing from these tables; in studies checked, under half for an unresolved V gene and the rest for unknown reasons. Across this sample there are roughly 120,000 clones, with approximately 85% seen only once. Roughly 3.8% of the sample is in the top ten clones. The time point label of this sample denotes: baseline before first vaccination. Taken with the paper, the label for treatment or condition translates to: meningococcal conjugate vaccine given as trial control. This sample comprised peripheral blood, obtained on day 0 of MenACWY control vaccination. These receptors were taken from an adult in good health.

The CDR3 is CASRIGGGARTGELFF. Here the CDR3 DNA reads TGTGCCAGTAGAATTGGCGGGGGGGCCAGAACCGGGGAGCTGTTTTTT. This chain joins TRBV19 and TRBJ2-2; 9 nucleotides match TRBD2. CDR1 is LNHDA and CDR2 is SQIVND in the germline V gene (reference sequence). Losses at the gene ends were 6 bases for V and 5 bases for J; bases not matched to a gene: 10. The CDR3 extends over 16 amino acids. The whole variable domain, remainder taken from reference TRBV19 and TRBJ2-2, is DGGITQSPKYLFRKEGQNVTLSCEQNLNHDAMYWYRQDPGQGLRLIYYSQIVNDFQKGDIAEGYSVSREKKESFPLTVTSAQKNPTAFYLCASRIGGGARTGELFFGEGSRLTVL.

V usage is TRBV7-3 and J usage is TRBJ1-1; D is perhaps TRBD1 (5 bases). Trimming shortened V by 5 bases and J by 4 bases, and 11 bases separated the two germline ends. The CDR3 is 13 amino acids. CDR1 SGHTA and CDR2 FQGTGA come from the germline V gene. The CDR3 DNA follows: TGTGCCAGCAGCCCTGCGAGGGGCACTGAAGCTTTCTTT. It translates to CASSPARGTEAFF.

This clone was recorded a few times. The CDR3 reads CASSPSPSGNNEQFF. For the CDR3, the DNA is TGTGCCAGCTCACCCTCCCCTAGCGGGAACAATGAGCAGTTCTTC. This rearrangement joins TRBV18 to TRBJ2-1; TRBD2 matches at 9 bases. Per the germline V gene, CDR1 is KGHSH and CDR2 is LQKENI. This CDR3 comprises 15 residues. J gave up 5 bases and V 3 bases, and 5 bases lay outside the gene matches.

This clone was found once. The chain links TRBV7-2 to TRBJ2-2; TRBD1 agrees at 7 bases. The CDR3 has 15 amino acids. The germline gives CDR1 SGHTA, CDR2 FQGNSA. With 1 base clipped from V and 6 bases from J, the junction kept 5 bases outside the gene matches. The CDR3 nucleotides read TGTGCCAGCAGCTTAGTAGGGGGCGATCCCGGGGAGCTGTTTTTT. Residues: CASSLVGGDPGELFF. Full variable domain (remainder filled in from reference TRBV7-2 and TRBJ2-2): GAGVSQSPSNKVTEKGKDVELRCDPISGHTALYWYRQSLGQGLEFLIYFQGNSAPDKSGLPSDRFSAERTGGSVSTLTIQRTQQEDSAVYLCASSLVGGDPGELFFGEGSRLTVL.

J is TRBJ1-3 and V is TRBV19; D might be TRBD1 (5 bases). The V end lost 3 bases, the J end lost 0 bases, and 9 bases lay between the germline ends. The CDR3 contains 15 residues. Germline-derived CDR1 and CDR2 are LNHDA and SQIVND (reference sequence). As DNA, the CDR3 is TGTGCCAGTAGTATCACGACAGACTCTGGAAACACCATATATTTT. Its protein product is CASSITTDSGNTIYF.

The chain recombines TRBV28 with TRBJ1-2; 8 nucleotides line up with TRBD1. This CDR3 contains 13 residues. The germline gives CDR1 MDHEN, CDR2 SYDVKM. Trimming took 5 bases from V and 7 from J; bases not matched to a gene: 6. The CDR3 region has the DNA TGTGCCAGCAGTCGGCAGGGGGCCCGTGGCTACACCTTC. This codes for CASSRQGARGYTF.

This sequence joins TRBV5-5 and TRBJ1-2; D is possibly TRBD1 (5 bases). This CDR3 is built from 12 residues. The ends were cut back, 4 bases at V and 5 bases at J, with 9 bases in the middle. Germline-derived CDR1 and CDR2 are SGHKS and YYEKEE (reference sequence). Here the CDR3 reads CASSRRQYGYTF. DNA for the CDR3: TGTGCCAGCAGCAGGCGACAGTATGGCTACACCTTC.

This clone was counted once. The CDR3 bases are TGTGCCAGCAGCTCGGAGGGGCAGGGAAAGACCCAGTACTTC. Encoded protein: CASSSEGQGKTQYF. This chain links TRBV5-4 with TRBJ2-5; maybe TRBD2 (6 bases). Germline CDR1 is SGHNT and CDR2 is YYREEE (reference sequence). Trimming shortened V by 3 bases and J by 6 bases, and 15 bases separated the two germline ends. The CDR3 totals 14 residues.

This clone has just one count. V gene TRBV12-5 combines with J gene TRBJ2-1; no clear D. This CDR3 contains 11 residues. The V gene's germline CDR1 is LGHNT and CDR2 FRNRAP. With 1 base removed from V and 8 bases from J, the gap between germline ends came to 3 bases. CDR3 protein: CASGLGYEQFF. CDR3 coding DNA: TGTGCTAGTGGTTTGGGATATGAGCAGTTCTTC.

The genes are TRBV27 and TRBJ1-1, with TRBD1 matching over 9 bases. The CDR3 is 14 amino acids. Germline trimming cut 5 bases from V and 6 bases from J; bases unmatched to any gene: 7. Per the germline V gene, CDR1 is MNHEY and CDR2 is SMNVEV (reference sequence). The CDR3 DNA reads as TGTGCCAGCAGTGGACAGGGGCGAGGGGCTGAAGCTTTCTTT. Its protein is CASSGQGRGAEAFF.

The rearrangement uses TRBV28 and TRBJ1-2; 10 bases fit TRBD1. This CDR3 is 17 amino acids long. V gave up 2 bases and J gave up 3 bases; unmatched junction bases: 9. Germline CDR1 reads MDHEN; CDR2 reads SYDVKM. CDR3: CASSLILFGQGDYGYTF. The CDR3 DNA reads TGTGCCAGCAGTTTAATCCTCTTTGGACAGGGGGACTATGGCTACACCTTC.

The chain recombines TRBV7-2 with TRBJ1-2, with D tentatively TRBD1 (6 bases). This CDR3 is 14 amino acids long. Trimming stripped 6 bases from V and 5 bases from J, with 16 bases between. CDR1 is SGHTA and CDR2 is FQGNSA in the germline V gene. The chain's CDR3 is CASRLGGASYGYTF. Written as DNA, the CDR3 is TGTGCCAGCAGGTTGGGGGGGGCGAGTTATGGCTACACCTTC.

This sequence joins TRBV9 and TRBJ1-2; 11 nucleotides line up with TRBD1. This CDR3 contains 15 residues. Germline V gene data show CDR1 as SGDLS and CDR2 as YYNGEE. V shed 3 bases, J shed 8 bases, and the junction held 9 bases outside the gene matches. This CDR3 is CASSATTGQGEGYTF. The CDR3 bases are TGTGCCAGCAGCGCCACCACGGGACAGGGGGAAGGCTACACCTTC. The full variable domain, its missing parts supplied by reference TRBV9 and TRBJ1-2, is DSGVTQTPKHLITATGQRVTLRCSPRSGDLSVYWYQQSLDQGLQFLIQYYNGEERAKGNILERFSAQQFPDLHSELNLSSLELGDSALYFCASSATTGQGEGYTFGSGTRLTVV.

The V and J genes are TRBV5-1 and TRBJ1-3; 8 positions match TRBD1. V lost 1 base and J lost 3; bases outside the gene matches: 6. Germline lookup yields CDR1 SGHRS and CDR2 YFSETQ. The CDR3 has 16 residues. CDR3 sequence: CASSLSRTGSGNTIYF. CDR3 sequence (DNA): TGCGCCAGCAGCTTGAGTAGGACAGGGAGTGGAAACACCATATATTTT. Using reference TRBV5-1 and TRBJ1-3 for the parts outside the CDR3, the full variable domain is KAGVTQTPRYLIKTRGQQVTLSCSPISGHRSVSWYQQTPGQGLQFLFEYFSETQRNKGNFPGRFSGRQFSNSRSEMNVSTLELGDSALYLCASSLSRTGSGNTIYFGEGSWLTVV.

The genes are TRBV4-1 and TRBJ2-3, with D unresolved. Trimming shortened V by 4 bases and J by 7 bases, and 24 bases separated the two germline ends. CDR1 is MGHRA and CDR2 is YSYEKL in the germline V gene. The CDR3 consists of 17 residues. This CDR3 is CASSPEPNRPAPHTQYF. CDR3 in DNA: TGCGCCAGCAGCCCCGAACCAAATAGACCCGCCCCGCATACGCAGTATTTT.

The chain links TRBV30 to TRBJ2-1, with 7 bases aligning to TRBD1. The CDR3 runs to 14 residues. Looked up from germline, CDR1 is GTSNPN and CDR2 is SVGIG (reference sequence). V shed 2 bases, J shed 8 bases, and the junction held 9 bases outside the gene matches. CDR3 nucleotide sequence: TGTGCCTGGAGTTTTGGGACAGCGGCTCATGAGCAGTTCTTC. Its translation is CAWSFGTAAHEQFF.

This chain uses TRBV9 with TRBJ2-5; 15 nucleotides agree with TRBD2. CDR1 and CDR2 (germline): SGDLS, YYNGEE. There are 20 residues in the CDR3. The junction had 14 bases not matched to a gene; V was cut back by 4 bases and J by 1 base. As DNA, the CDR3 is TGTGCCAGCAGCCACCCTTTACCCGGGACTAGCGGGGGGTCCCAAGAGACCCAGTACTTC. Translation: CASSHPLPGTSGGSQETQYF.

This clone has only one observation. The rearrangement uses TRBV5-1 and TRBJ2-7; 9 bases are shared with TRBD2. The CDR3 has 14 amino acids. The germline V gene has CDR1 SGHRS and CDR2 YFSETQ. Trimming cost V 5 bases and J 4 bases; bases outside gene matches: 7. DNA of the CDR3: TGCGCCAGCAGAATAACAGCGGGGGGTTACGAGCAGTACTTC. Its translation: CASRITAGGYEQYF.

The genes are TRBV2 and TRBJ1-2, with TRBD1 matching over 7 bases. The germline V gene has CDR1 SNHLY and CDR2 FYNNEI. This CDR3 spans 13 amino acids. Germline trimming cut 6 bases from V and 2 bases from J; bases unmatched to any gene: 3. The CDR3 nucleotides are TGTGCCAGCAGGCCGGGACAGAACTATGGCTACACCTTC. Encoded protein: CASRPGQNYGYTF.

This clone was seen more than once but under ten times. The chain recombines TRBV4-3 with TRBJ2-6; 7 bases are a match to TRBD1. Looked up from germline, CDR1 is LGHNA and CDR2 is YSLEER. This CDR3 has 16 residues. V was pared by 2 bases and J by 1 base, with 2 bases of the junction left unmatched. CDR3 sequence: CASSQQTGSGANVLTF. The CDR3 DNA reads TGCGCCAGCAGCCAACAGACAGGGTCTGGGGCCAACGTCCTGACTTTC.

This chain uses TRBV2 with TRBJ2-2; D is unresolved. Germline CDR1 is SNHLY and CDR2 is FYNNEI. Between the trimmed V and J ends, which lost 10 bases and 5 bases, there was a span of 8 bases. The CDR3 totals 11 residues. The CDR3 region is CATRSTGELFF. In nucleotides, the CDR3 is TGTGCCACCAGGTCAACCGGGGAGCTGTTTTTT.

This clone was recorded once. V is TRBV28 and J is TRBJ1-1; D not certain. The V gene lost 6 bases and the J gene lost 8 bases, with 13 bases spanning the gap. The CDR3 contains 12 residues. Germline V gives CDR1 MDHEN, CDR2 SYDVKM. The CDR3, as DNA: TGTGCCAGCAGCCTATCAAAGGGAGAAGCTTTCTTT. Its protein is CASSLSKGEAFF.

This chain connects TRBV18 to TRBJ1-1; D remains unclear. From germline, CDR1 is KGHSH and CDR2 LQKENI. Trimming stripped 3 bases from V and 1 base from J, with 12 bases between. The CDR3 runs to 15 residues. The CDR3 bases are TGTGCCAGCTCACCGAGCCCTGACACGAACACTGAAGCTTTCTTT. It encodes CASSPSPDTNTEAFF.

V gene TRBV7-2 combines with J gene TRBJ1-2; D unclear. The CDR3 is made up of 14 amino acids. Germline CDR1 is SGHTA and CDR2 is FQGNSA. The V end was cut by 1 base, the J end by 1 base, with 7 bases between. CDR3 DNA sequence: TGTGCCAGCAGCTTAGGTACAGTTAACTATGGCTACACCTTC. Translating it yields CASSLGTVNYGYTF.

V and J are TRBV28 and TRBJ1-2, with D tentatively TRBD1 (5 bases). The CDR3 spans 13 residues. Germline lookup yields CDR1 MDHEN and CDR2 SYDVKM. V gave up 6 bases and J gave up 2 bases, with 10 bases separating them. DNA of the CDR3: TGTGCCAGCAGATCAGACAGAAACTATGGCTACACCTTC. Its protein is CASRSDRNYGYTF.

The chain joins TRBV28 to TRBJ1-2; D unresolved. V was pared by 8 bases and J by 5 bases, with 9 bases between. Germline assignment: CDR1 MDHEN and CDR2 SYDVKM. The CDR3 loop spans 11 amino acids. CDR3 protein: CASGPRYGYTF. The CDR3 region has the DNA TGTGCCAGCGGACCTCGGTATGGCTACACCTTC.

The V gene is TRBV6-7, the J gene TRBJ2-5; no clear D. TRBV6-7 is an ORF, with its function uncertain. Trimming pared 4 bases from V and 0 bases from J, leaving 12 bases between. The CDR3 runs to 15 residues. The CDR3 loop reads CASSFSPIYQETQYF. DNA for the CDR3: TGTGCCAGCAGTTTCTCACCCATATACCAAGAGACCCAGTACTTC.

The chain is built from TRBV4-1 and TRBJ1-6; tentatively, D is TRBD1 (5 bases). V was pared by 2 bases and J by 0 bases, with 11 bases between. The CDR3 totals 17 residues. Germline loops: CDR1 MGHRA, CDR2 YSYEKL. DNA for the CDR3: TGCGCCAGCAGCCAAAGACAGCTTAGCTCCTATAATTCACCCCTCCACTTT. It yields the protein CASSQRQLSSYNSPLHF.

The V gene is TRBV2, the J gene TRBJ2-1, with 8 bases identical to TRBD1. V lost 6 bases, J lost 9 bases, and 7 bases stayed unmatched. The CDR3 extends over 13 amino acids. The germline V gene has CDR1 SNHLY and CDR2 FYNNEI. DNA of the CDR3: TGTGCCAGCAGGATCGACAGGGGTGTTGAGCAGTTCTTC. This translates into CASRIDRGVEQFF. The full variable domain, rest sourced from reference TRBV2 and TRBJ2-1, is EPEVTQTPSHQVTQMGQEVILRCVPISNHLYFYWYRQILGQKVEFLVSFYNNEISEKSEIFDDQFSVERPDGSNFTLKIRSTKLEDSAMYFCASRIDRGVEQFFGPGTRLTVL.

The gene calls are TRBV7-9 and TRBJ2-1; either TRBD1 or TRBD2 may fit D (5 bases each). Germline V gene sequence: CDR1 SEHNR, CDR2 FQNEAQ (reference sequence). The CDR3 runs 14 residues. Trimming pared 3 bases from V and 5 bases from J, leaving 11 bases between. The CDR3 here is CASSLWDRHNEQFF. CDR3 coding DNA: TGTGCCAGCAGCTTGTGGGACCGACACAATGAGCAGTTCTTC. Supplemented by reference TRBV7-9 and TRBJ2-1, the full variable domain reads DTGVSQNPRHKITKRGQNVTFRCDPISEHNRLYWYRQTLGQGPEFLTYFQNEAQLEKSRLLSDRFSAERPKGSFSTLEIQRTEQGDSAMYLCASSLWDRHNEQFFGPGTRLTVL.

The chain recombines TRBV7-2 with TRBJ2-6; tentatively, D is TRBD2 (5 bases). This CDR3 contains 16 residues. CDR1 and CDR2 from the germline V gene are SGHTA and FQGNSA. V was cut by 5 bases and J by 6 bases, with 17 bases left in between. CDR3 amino acids: CASSLVGNREANVLTF. CDR3 nucleotide sequence: TGTGCCAGCAGCCTTGTTGGGAACCGGGAGGCCAACGTCCTGACTTTC.

The chain recombines TRBV3-1 (or the pseudogene TRBV3-2) with TRBJ2-5; 8 positions agree with TRBD2. The CDR3 loop spans 15 amino acids. V lost 6 bases, J lost 3 bases, and 9 bases stayed unmatched. Germline V gene data show CDR1 as LGHDT and CDR2 as YNNKEL (reference sequence). The CDR3 DNA is TGTGCCAGCAGTTATCCCGGGACTAGGGAAGAGACCCAGTACTTC. Its protein product is CASSYPGTREETQYF.